This T cell receptor (beta chain) was recovered during a study of cytomegalovirus exposure and HLA in healthy donors (dated by TCRdb to about 2017). Study-wide context: An earlier analysis of about 560 of the donors reported 250 to 350 Gb of sequence data and some 110 million unique TCR beta sequences obtained from around 180 million T cells. An early release covering about 600 HLA-typed donors comprised about 310 gigabases of sequencing data and 85 million to 100 million unique TCR sequences. Among the roughly 400 genotyped donors, about 83% belonged to the genetic ancestry cluster associated with self-reported Caucasian donors. The study was designed to test whether signatures of past pathogen exposure could be identified by cataloging public T cell receptors. The T cell repertoires of several hundred subjects were profiled by immunosequencing and related to cytomegalovirus serostatus. A separate validation cohort of some 130 different subjects was used in addition to the 666-subject first cohort. The study combined high-throughput TCR immunosequencing, statistical association of individual TCRs with disease status, and machine learning to predict cytomegalovirus infection status. A later analysis re-examined previously published TCR beta repertoires from about 700 donors and added high-resolution HLA genotyping to investigate patterns of TCR occurrence. The later analysis used no new phenotypic data to find candidate immune exposures, relying instead on TCR beta sequences and their occurrence across donors. In an earlier analysis of 550 to 700 of the donors, high-throughput TCR beta sequencing was used to judge whether each TCR beta V gene segment behaved as functional or pseudogenic. Donor age, sex, ethnicity and CMV serostatus were compiled together with the repertoire data. A later genetic analysis used genome-wide SNP genotypes for about three fifths of the 666 donors, treating that subset as a discovery cohort. Every repertoire in the discovery cohort had been generated on one and the same sequencing platform. HLA typing covered class I and class II loci at four-digit resolution. Typing coverage varied by locus: roughly 629-630 donors for A, B, C, DRB1 and DQB1; approximately 560 for DQA1; over 600 for DPA1; approximately 450 for DPB1. Four or five DR-DQ haplotypes were treated as single units for association and clustering because of strong linkage in the cohort. Among over 350 genotyped donors of the cohort, an average of approximately 250,000 unique TCR beta nucleotide sequences were sequenced per donor, around 18% of them non-productive.

Study-wide findings and limitations: A later genetic analysis reported fewer N-insertions in productive TCRs among donors in an Asian-associated ancestry cluster than the roughly 700-donor mean. When HLA alleles, especially DR and DQ, strongly co-occurred, TCR associations were difficult to assign to individual alleles. In both the original and validation cohorts, the classifier was reported to diagnose cytomegalovirus status with high specificity and sensitivity. The 87-base-pair reads could not distinguish some IMGT-functional V segments, including TRBV6-2 and TRBV6-3, so those segments were excluded. In a later genetic analysis, a missense DCLRE1C variant was associated with V-gene and J-gene trimming of TCR beta chains, and the association was replicated in an independent cohort. The earlier analysis of approximately 560 of the donors excluded 15 to 20 rarely observed V segments, including chromosome 9 orphons, because counts were too low. Correlated functional status among segregating V segments might reflect linkage disequilibrium, but an unknown experimental factor could not be ruled out. The study listed 150 to 200 TCR beta chains as associated with cytomegalovirus. A further reported finding was that TCR beta sequences accurately predicted the HLA-A and HLA-B alleles for most subjects in the first cohort. In a later analysis, the rate of TCR association differed among HLA loci, with DRB1 alleles having the most associated TCRs and HLA-C alleles having the fewest. Because HLA typing was unavailable for some donors at each locus, only the typed subset was used in association tests. The authors suggested that the approach could potentially be generalized to other disease states and immunological phenotypes. Immune exposure information for the cohort was limited to CMV serostatus. The cohort was sequenced for TCR beta chains only, and without alpha or paired-chain data the features that could be detected were limited. Compared with equally common non-associated chains, HLA-associated TCR beta chains in a later analysis were more clonally expanded and had lower generation probabilities. A group of highly shared sequence variants was considered likely to be a technical artifact of the sequencing pipeline. Roughly uniform sequencing depth across donors was assumed in presence/absence analyses, although this assumption may not hold. Several of the top co-occurrence clusters appeared to be linked to parvovirus B19, influenza, CMV and Epstein-Barr virus, according to a later analysis. A later analysis associated some 17,000 TCR beta sequences with specific HLA alleles at a false discovery rate of 0.05. Most CMV-associated TCR beta chains appeared to be HLA-restricted in a later analysis, and the HLA associations seemed to be driven largely by CMV exposure. In an earlier analysis of about 550 of the donors, most TCR beta V segments were observed in productive rearrangements about 87% or about 30% of the time, broadly matching IMGT annotations. A few of the identified cytomegalovirus-associated TCR beta chains were confirmed in vitro to be specific for cytomegalovirus antigens. While some public TCRs were present in many individuals, most TCR sequences turned up only very rarely across donors.

In the germline V gene, CDR1 corresponds to SNHLY and CDR2 to FYNNEI. The CDR3 has 15 amino acids, counting the end cysteine and phenylalanine. Just the 45-base CDR3 DNA is kept, in frame starting at base 1. As for this clone: Its antigen target is currently unknown. At one end the junction does not follow the germline gene, possibly because of a read error.

The cohort consisted of hundreds of healthy bone marrow donors. At the time of sampling, all cohort members were nominally healthy, though unrecorded immune exposures were likely present. The donor tested CMV seronegative, placing the donor among the 350 to 400 seronegative members of the cohort. A peripheral blood sample was collected from each donor, and TCR beta sequencing was performed on peripheral blood mononuclear cells. The Qiagen DNeasy Blood Extraction Kit was used to extract genomic DNA from the blood cell samples. The library relied on the immunoSEQ multiplex PCR assay. A mixture of 60 forward primers for TCR Vbeta segments and 13 reverse primers for TCR Jbeta segments was used in the multiplex PCR. Amplification of the CDR3 region of rearranged TCR beta genes was performed with a multiplex PCR assay on genomic DNA. On the Illumina HiSeq System, the amplified TCR beta libraries were sequenced as 87-base-pair reads. The authors' analysis ran thus. In a later analysis, 70 million to 95 million unique TCR beta chains were counted across the 650 to 750 repertoires, and around 10 million of these chains were shared by at least two donors. Raw reads were error-corrected and collapsed into unique sequences by a nearest-neighbor algorithm in which closely related sequences were merged to remove PCR and sequencing errors. CDR3 sequences were aligned to IMGT reference sequences to assign V, D and J gene segments. For a sequence to be retained, at least a six-nucleotide match to both a V gene segment and a J gene segment was required. A rearrangement counted as productive if the CDR3 had no stop codons and remained in frame with V and J, and every other rearrangement counted as non-productive. Following IMGT convention, CDR3 was defined as the stretch from the second conserved V-encoded cysteine up to the conserved J-encoded phenylalanine. The earlier analysis of about 500 of the donors excluded sequences that lacked an unambiguous match to a single V gene segment. An earlier analysis of 450 to 650 of the donors called V segments functional above 56.7% productive rearrangements and segregating when the between-donor standard deviation exceeded 5%. A statistical classification framework was built for diagnosing cytomegalovirus status from the catalog of TCR beta chain sequences. In a later analysis, TCR nucleotide sequences were compared against IMGT/GENE-DB human TR gene sequences so that V and J genes could be assigned. The TCRdist pipeline was used in a later analysis to assign CDR3 sequences and most-parsimonious VDJ recombination scenarios. In a later analysis, each TCR beta chain was defined by its CDR3 amino acid sequence together with its V-gene family, and reads lacking a unique V-gene family were excluded. In a later analysis, several hundred highly shared, low-generation-probability nucleotide sequences were removed to address suspected cross-contamination and a sequencing artifact. A later analysis calculated a clonal expansion index for each public chain from normalized within-repertoire ranks of inferred template counts. Generation probabilities in a later analysis came from a VDJ recombination model fitted to out-of-frame rearrangements, and those results were checked against IGoR. Hypergeometric tests were used in a later analysis to score TCR-TCR, TCR-HLA and TCR-CMV co-occurrence, with a repertoire-size bias correction applied to the TCR pairs. To estimate false discovery rates, a later analysis permuted the HLA or CMV assignments 20 times. In a later analysis, co-occurring TCRs were grouped with DBSCAN, and TCRdist sequence similarity was added when clustering was performed within HLA-allele-positive subsets. Repertoires with fewer than 30,000 or more than 120,000 public chains were left out of co-occurrence clustering, as were about 5 repertoires with anomalous nucleotide sharing. The source is immuneACCESS, and TCRdb retained only in-frame sequences with V and J called. Part of the clones is not carried over; for the studies checked, unresolved V genes explain less than half of this, and the remainder is unexplained. V and J calls and clone size are as listed in that table; D and trimming were resolved from the DNA. The sample table records some 190,000 clones; around 85% of these occur just once. The ten most abundant clones make up around 2% of the sample.

Sequencing used PBMCs. The receptor was derived from a man between 18 and 35 years old in good health and CMV-seronegative. The chain employs TRBV2 and TRBJ2-1; the D gene is perhaps TRBD2, from 6 matching bases. The DNA reads TGTGCCCGCAGCGTACGGCGGGGTACTTACAATGAGCAGTTCTTC. This sequence encodes CARSVRRGTYNEQFF.